One TCR beta chain is described in this entry. Its antigen is undetermined. These data are taken from a study of OX40 agonist ivuxolimab in advanced cancers. On the study more broadly: In this cohort, patients received ivuxolimab, an agonistic anti-OX40 (CD134) antibody. Study results and limitations: Averaged across samples, CD8+ T cells carried more expanded clones than CD4+ did.

Sequencing was performed with immunoSEQ multiplex PCR; in TCRdb, only in-frame clones are kept and a portion is missing. The repertoire holds about 70,000 clones, with around nine tenths as singletons. The V and J ends lost 1 base and 4 bases, in that order; junction bases with no gene match: 6. This CDR3 has 16 residues. Germline lookup yields CDR1 SEHNR and CDR2 FQNEAQ (reference sequence). The sequence was obtained from an adult with an advanced solid tumor such as melanoma, head and neck, liver or kidney cancer. The specimen was CD4+ or CD8+ T cells sorted from blood, collected in a trial of the OX40 agonist ivuxolimab. The V call is TRBV7-9, the J call TRBJ2-3, with 9 bases lining up with TRBD2. The CDR3 DNA reads as TGTGCCAGCAGCTTAGTCGGCGGGGGGGTGGCAGATACGCAGTATTTT. Residues: CASSLVGGGVADTQYF.